This T cell receptor (beta chain) was identified in a study of regulatory T cells in long-lasting Graves disease. The TCR beta library used iRepertoire HTBI primers with Arm-PCR amplification of CDR3. TCRdb analysed the multiplex PCR reads with MiXCR anew, one entry per CDR3 protein. The sample yields about 220,000 distinct CDR3 sequences, approximately 18% seen once. Study-wide results and caveats: Whereas new patients shared about 980 public clonotypes, persistent patients shared more, at about 2,700.

This clonotype was observed at least ten times. Its antigen is as yet unknown. Time point here: newly diagnosed GD, antithyroid drugs for less than 3 months. Researchers made the TCR library from RNA that was extracted from PBMCs. These sequences were also reported in another study, on T cells in Graves' hyperthyroidism and ophthalmopathy. This second report adds: The HTBI primer set drove a first-round RT-PCR of the TCR CDR3. Most expanded thyroid clonotypes above 0.001 also appeared in blood. Stable hyperthyroidism was told apart from ophthalmopathy by a model built on 13 V-J features.

The receptor comes from a woman aged 25 to 45 with Graves disease. The sample here was peripheral blood mononuclear cells (PBMCs), taken at new diagnosis, from a patient treated with antithyroid drugs.

The CDR3 coding sequence is TGTGCCAGCAGCTCAGGGGAGGGGACCTACGAGCAGTACTTC. This encodes CASSSGEGTYEQYF. The V and J genes are TRBV9 and TRBJ2-7; D might be TRBD2 (7 bases). This CDR3 has 14 residues. Germline CDR1 is SGDLS and CDR2 is YYNGEE. V lost 4 bases and J lost 2, with 13 bases in between.